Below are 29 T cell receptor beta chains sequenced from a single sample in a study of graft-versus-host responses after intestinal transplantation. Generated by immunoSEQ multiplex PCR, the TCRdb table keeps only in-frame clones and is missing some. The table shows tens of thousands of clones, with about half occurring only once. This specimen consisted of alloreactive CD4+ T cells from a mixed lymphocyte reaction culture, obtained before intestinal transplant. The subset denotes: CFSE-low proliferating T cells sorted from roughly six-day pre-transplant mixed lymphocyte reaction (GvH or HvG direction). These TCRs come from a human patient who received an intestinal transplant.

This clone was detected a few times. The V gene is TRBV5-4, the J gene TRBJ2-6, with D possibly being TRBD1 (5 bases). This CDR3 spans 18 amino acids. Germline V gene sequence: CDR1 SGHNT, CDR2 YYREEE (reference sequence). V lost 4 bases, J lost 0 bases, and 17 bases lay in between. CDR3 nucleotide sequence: TGTGCCAGCAGCCCGGCTAGGCCAGGGCCCTCTGGGGCCAACGTCCTGACTTTC. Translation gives CASSPARPGPSGANVLTF. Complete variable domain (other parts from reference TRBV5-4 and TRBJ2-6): ETGVTQSPTHLIKTRGQQVTLRCSSQSGHNTVSWYQQALGQGPQFIFQYYREEENGRGNFPPRFSGLQFPNYSSELNVNALELDDSALYLCASSPARPGPSGANVLTFGAGSRLTVL.

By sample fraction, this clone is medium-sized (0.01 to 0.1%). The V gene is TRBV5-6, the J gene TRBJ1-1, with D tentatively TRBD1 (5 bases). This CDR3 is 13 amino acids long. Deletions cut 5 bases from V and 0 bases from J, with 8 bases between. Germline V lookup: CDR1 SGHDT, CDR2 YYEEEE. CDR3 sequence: CASSETVNTEAFF. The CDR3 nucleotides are TGTGCCAGCAGTGAGACAGTGAACACTGAAGCTTTCTTT. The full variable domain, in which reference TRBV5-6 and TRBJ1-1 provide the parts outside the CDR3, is DAGVTQSPTHLIKTRGQQVTLRCSPKSGHDTVSWYQQALGQGPQFIFQYYEEEERQRGNFPDRFSGHQFPNYSSELNVNALLLGDSALYLCASSETVNTEAFFGQGTRLTVV.

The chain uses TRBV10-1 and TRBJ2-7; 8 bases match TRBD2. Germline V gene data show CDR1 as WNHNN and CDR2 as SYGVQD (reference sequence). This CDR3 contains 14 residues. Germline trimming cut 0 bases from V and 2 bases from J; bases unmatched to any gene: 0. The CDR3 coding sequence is TGCGCCAGCAGTGAGTCTAGCGGGGCCTACGAGCAGTACTTC. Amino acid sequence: CASSESSGAYEQYF.

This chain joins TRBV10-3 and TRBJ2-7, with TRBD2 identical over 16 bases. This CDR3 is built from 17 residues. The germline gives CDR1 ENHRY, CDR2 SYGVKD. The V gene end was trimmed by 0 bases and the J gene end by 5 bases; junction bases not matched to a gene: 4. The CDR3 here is CAISESGLAGGHDEQYF. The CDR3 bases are TGTGCCATCAGTGAGTCGGGACTAGCGGGGGGGCACGACGAGCAGTACTTC.

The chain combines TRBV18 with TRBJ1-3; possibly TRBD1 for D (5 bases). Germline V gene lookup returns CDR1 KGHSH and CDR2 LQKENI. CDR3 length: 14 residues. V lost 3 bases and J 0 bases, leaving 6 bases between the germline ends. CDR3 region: CASSPRDSGNTIYF. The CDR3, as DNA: TGTGCCAGCTCACCCAGGGACTCTGGAAACACCATATATTTT.

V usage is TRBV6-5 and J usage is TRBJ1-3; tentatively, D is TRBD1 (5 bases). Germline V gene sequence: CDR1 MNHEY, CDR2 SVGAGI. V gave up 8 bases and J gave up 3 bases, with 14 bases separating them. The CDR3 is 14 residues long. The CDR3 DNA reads TGTGCCAGCCGAGCCGCAGGGCGTGGAAACACCATATATTTT. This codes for CASRAAGRGNTIYF.

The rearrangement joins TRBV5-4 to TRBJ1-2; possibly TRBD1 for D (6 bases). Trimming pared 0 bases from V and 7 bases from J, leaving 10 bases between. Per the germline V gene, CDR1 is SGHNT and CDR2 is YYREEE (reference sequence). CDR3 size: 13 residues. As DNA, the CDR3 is TGTGCCAGCAGCTTGGGGGAGGGGGTTGGCTACACCTTC. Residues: CASSLGEGVGYTF.

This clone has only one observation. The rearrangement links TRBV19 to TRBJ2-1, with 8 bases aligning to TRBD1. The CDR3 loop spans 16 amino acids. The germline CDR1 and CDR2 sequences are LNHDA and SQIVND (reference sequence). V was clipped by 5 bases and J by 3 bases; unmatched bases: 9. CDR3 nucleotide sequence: TGTGCCAGTAGTTTGAGACCGGGACAGGACTACAATGAGCAGTTCTTC. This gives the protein CASSLRPGQDYNEQFF.

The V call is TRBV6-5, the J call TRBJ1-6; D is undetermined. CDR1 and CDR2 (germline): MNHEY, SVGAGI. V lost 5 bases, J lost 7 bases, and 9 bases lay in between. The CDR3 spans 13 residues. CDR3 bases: TGTGCCAGCAGTGAGGTGCCGAATTCACCCCTCCACTTT. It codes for CASSEVPNSPLHF.

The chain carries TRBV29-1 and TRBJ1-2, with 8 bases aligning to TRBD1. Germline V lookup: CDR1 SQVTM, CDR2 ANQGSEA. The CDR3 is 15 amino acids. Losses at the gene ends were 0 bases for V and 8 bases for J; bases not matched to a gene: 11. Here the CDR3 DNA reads TGCAGCGTTGAAGACTATGGGCAGGGGGCCTGGGGCTACACCTTC. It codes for CSVEDYGQGAWGYTF.

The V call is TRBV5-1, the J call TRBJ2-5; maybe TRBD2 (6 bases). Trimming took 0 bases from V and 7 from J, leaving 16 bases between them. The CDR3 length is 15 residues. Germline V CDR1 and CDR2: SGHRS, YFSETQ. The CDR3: CASSLGGSAGTTQYF. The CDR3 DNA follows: TGCGCCAGCAGCTTGGGAGGGTCGGCGGGGACGACCCAGTACTTC.

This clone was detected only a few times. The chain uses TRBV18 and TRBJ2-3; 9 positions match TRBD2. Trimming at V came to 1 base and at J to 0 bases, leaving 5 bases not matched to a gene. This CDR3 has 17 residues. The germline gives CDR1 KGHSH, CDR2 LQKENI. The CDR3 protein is CASSPLTAGGSTDTQYF. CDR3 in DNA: TGTGCCAGCTCACCACTGACAGCGGGGGGAAGCACAGATACGCAGTATTTT.

CDR3 in amino acids: CASTPGQALTNYGYTF. The DNA of the CDR3 is TGTGCCAGCACCCCGGGACAGGCCCTTACTAACTATGGCTACACCTTC. The chain recombines TRBV6-6 with TRBJ1-2, with 8 bases aligning to TRBD1. The germline gives CDR1 MNHNY, CDR2 SVGAGI (reference sequence). The V and J ends lost 7 bases and 0 bases, in that order; junction bases with no gene match: 10. This CDR3 comprises 16 residues.

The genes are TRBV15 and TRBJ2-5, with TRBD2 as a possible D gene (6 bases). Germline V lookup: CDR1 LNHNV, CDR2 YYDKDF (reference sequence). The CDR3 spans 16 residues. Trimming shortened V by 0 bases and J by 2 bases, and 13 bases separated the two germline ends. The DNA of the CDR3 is TGTGCCACCAGCAGAGATCGCGGTAGCGGACAAGAGACCCAGTACTTC. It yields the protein CATSRDRGSGQETQYF.

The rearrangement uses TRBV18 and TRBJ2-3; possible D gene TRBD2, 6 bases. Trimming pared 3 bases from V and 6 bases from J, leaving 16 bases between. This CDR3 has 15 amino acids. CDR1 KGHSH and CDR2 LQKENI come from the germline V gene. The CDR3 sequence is CASSPLAGPDDTQYF. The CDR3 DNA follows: TGTGCCAGCTCACCTCTGGCGGGGCCCGACGATACGCAGTATTTT. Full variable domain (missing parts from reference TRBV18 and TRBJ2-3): NAGVMQNPRHLVRRRGQEARLRCSPMKGHSHVYWYRQLPEEGLKFMVYLQKENIIDESGMPKERFSAEFPKEGPSILRIQQVVRGDSAAYFCASSPLAGPDDTQYFGPGTRLTVL.

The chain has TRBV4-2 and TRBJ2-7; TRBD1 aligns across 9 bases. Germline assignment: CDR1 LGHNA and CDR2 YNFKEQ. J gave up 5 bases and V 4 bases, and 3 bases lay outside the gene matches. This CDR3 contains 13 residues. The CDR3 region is CASSRQGGDEQYF. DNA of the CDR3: TGTGCCAGCAGCCGACAGGGGGGCGACGAGCAGTACTTC.

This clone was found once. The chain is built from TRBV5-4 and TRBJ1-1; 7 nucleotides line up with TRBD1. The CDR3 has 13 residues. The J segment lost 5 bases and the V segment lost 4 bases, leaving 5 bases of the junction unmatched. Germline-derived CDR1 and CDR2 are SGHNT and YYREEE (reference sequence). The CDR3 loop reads CASSRDRETEAFF. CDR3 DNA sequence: TGTGCCAGCAGCCGAGACAGGGAGACTGAAGCTTTCTTT.

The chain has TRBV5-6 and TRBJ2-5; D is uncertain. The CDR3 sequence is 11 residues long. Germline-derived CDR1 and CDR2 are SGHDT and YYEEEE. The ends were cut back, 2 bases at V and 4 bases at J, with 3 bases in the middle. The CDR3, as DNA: TGTGCCAGCAGCTTAGCAGAGACCCAGTACTTC. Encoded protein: CASSLAETQYF.

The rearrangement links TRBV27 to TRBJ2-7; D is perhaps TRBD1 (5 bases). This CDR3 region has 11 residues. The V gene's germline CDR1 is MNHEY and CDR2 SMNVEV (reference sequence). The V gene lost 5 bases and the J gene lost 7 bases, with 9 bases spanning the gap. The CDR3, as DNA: TGTGCCAGCAGTCCCCACAGGGAGCAGTACTTC. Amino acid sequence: CASSPHREQYF.

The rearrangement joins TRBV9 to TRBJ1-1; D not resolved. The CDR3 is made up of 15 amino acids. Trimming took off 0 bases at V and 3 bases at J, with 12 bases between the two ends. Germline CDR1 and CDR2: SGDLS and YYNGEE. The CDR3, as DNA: TGTGCCAGCAGCGTAGAACCGGTCGGGTACACTGAAGCTTTCTTT. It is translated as CASSVEPVGYTEAFF.

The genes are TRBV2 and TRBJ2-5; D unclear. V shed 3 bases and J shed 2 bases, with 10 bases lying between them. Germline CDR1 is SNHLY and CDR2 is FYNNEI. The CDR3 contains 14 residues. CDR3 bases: TGTGCCAGCAGTGAGTCCGTGAGACAAGAGACCCAGTACTTC. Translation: CASSESVRQETQYF.

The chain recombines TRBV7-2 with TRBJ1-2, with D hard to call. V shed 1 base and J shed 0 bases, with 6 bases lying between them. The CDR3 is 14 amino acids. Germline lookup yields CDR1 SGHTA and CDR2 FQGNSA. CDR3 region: CASSLGAANYGYTF. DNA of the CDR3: TGTGCCAGCAGCTTAGGGGCAGCTAACTATGGCTACACCTTC.

The CDR3: CASGFGQGNQPQHF. The CDR3 DNA sequence: TGTGCTAGTGGTTTTGGTCAGGGCAATCAGCCCCAGCATTTT. The chain is built from TRBV12-5 and TRBJ1-5; D gene ambiguous. The CDR3 is 14 residues long. Germline values: CDR1 LGHNT, CDR2 FRNRAP. V gave up 3 bases and J gave up 2 bases, with 8 bases separating them.

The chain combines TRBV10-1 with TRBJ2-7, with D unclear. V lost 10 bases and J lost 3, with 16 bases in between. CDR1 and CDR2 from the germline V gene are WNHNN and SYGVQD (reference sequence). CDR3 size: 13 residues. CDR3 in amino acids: CATSSPPFYEQYF. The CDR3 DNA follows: TGCGCCACCTCTTCCCCCCCGTTCTACGAGCAGTACTTC.

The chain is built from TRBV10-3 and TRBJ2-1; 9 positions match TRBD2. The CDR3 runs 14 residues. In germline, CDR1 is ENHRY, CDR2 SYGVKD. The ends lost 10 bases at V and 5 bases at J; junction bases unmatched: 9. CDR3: CATGRLAADNEQFF. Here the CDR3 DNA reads TGTGCCACCGGGAGACTAGCGGCCGACAATGAGCAGTTCTTC.

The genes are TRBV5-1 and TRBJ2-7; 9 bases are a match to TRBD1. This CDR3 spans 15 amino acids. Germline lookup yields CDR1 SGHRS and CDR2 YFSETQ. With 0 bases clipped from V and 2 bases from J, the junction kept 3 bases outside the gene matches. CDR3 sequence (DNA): TGCGCCAGCAGCTTGGGGGGACAGGGAACCTACGAGCAGTACTTC. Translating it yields CASSLGGQGTYEQYF.

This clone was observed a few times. CDR3 loop: CASSLGLRSYEQYF. The CDR3 DNA reads TGTGCCAGCAGCTTGGGACTCCGCTCCTACGAGCAGTACTTC. The chain combines TRBV7-6 with TRBJ2-7, with TRBD2 as a possible D gene (6 bases). V was clipped by 3 bases and J by 0 bases, with 9 bases between them. From germline, CDR1 is SGHVS and CDR2 FNYEAQ. The CDR3 sequence is 14 residues long.

DNA for the CDR3: TGTGCCAGCAGTTTGGGCAGGGGACCTGCAACTAATGAAAAACTGTTTTTT. Translation gives CASSLGRGPATNEKLFF. The chain recombines TRBV27 with TRBJ1-4; tentatively, D is TRBD1 (6 bases). The CDR3 covers 17 residues. V dropped 3 bases and J dropped 0 bases, with 14 bases sitting between them. Germline V lookup: CDR1 MNHEY, CDR2 SMNVEV (reference sequence).

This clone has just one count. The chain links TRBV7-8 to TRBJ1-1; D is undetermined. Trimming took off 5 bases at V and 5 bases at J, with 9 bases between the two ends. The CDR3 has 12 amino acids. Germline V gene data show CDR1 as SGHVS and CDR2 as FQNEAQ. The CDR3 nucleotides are TGTGCCAGCAGCCATCCGAGGACTGAAGCTTTCTTT. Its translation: CASSHPRTEAFF.